The 13 T cell receptor beta chains listed next were all sequenced from one sample in a study of blood T cell repertoires in COVID-19. Libraries were prepared by immunoSEQ multiplex PCR; TCRdb keeps only in-frame clonotypes and omits some of them. The data show 150,000 to 200,000 clones, with roughly 85% seen just once and under 4% held by the top ten. Sequencing was done on a sample of peripheral blood. The origin of the receptors is a human donor with acute or convalescent COVID-19. The donor label of this sample is uncertain.

The chain couples TRBV18 to TRBJ2-1; TRBD2 aligns across 8 bases. Germline values: CDR1 KGHSH, CDR2 LQKENI. V lost 3 bases, J lost 3 bases, and 10 bases stayed unmatched. The length of the CDR3 is 17 residues. The CDR3 region is CASSPTVLAVFYNEQFF. As DNA, the CDR3 is TGTGCCAGCTCACCCACGGTACTAGCGGTGTTCTACAATGAGCAGTTCTTC.

The J gene is TRBJ2-2, the V gene TRBV29-1, with D possibly matching TRBD1 (6 bases). CDR3 length equals 14 residues. Germline CDR1 and CDR2: SQVTM and ANQGSEA. V was clipped by 6 bases and J by 2 bases, with 13 bases between them. For the CDR3, the DNA is TGCAGCGTAGCCGGGACACCAAACACCGGGGAGCTGTTTTTT. Protein product: CSVAGTPNTGELFF.

This clone has only a few counts. This chain links TRBV2 with TRBJ1-5, with a weak D call TRBD1 (5 bases). The CDR3 totals 14 residues. Trimming cost V 7 bases and J 0 bases, with 10 bases left between them. CDR1 and CDR2 (germline): SNHLY, FYNNEI. The CDR3 sequence is CASTQENSNQPQHF. DNA of the CDR3: TGTGCCAGCACACAGGAGAATAGCAATCAGCCCCAGCATTTT.

The chain carries TRBV30 and TRBJ1-6, with 9 bases fitting TRBD1. V lost 3 bases, J lost 7 bases, and 4 bases stayed unmatched. Germline V gene lookup returns CDR1 GTSNPN and CDR2 SVGIG (reference sequence). The CDR3 consists of 14 residues. This CDR3 is CAWSTTGGNSPLHF. CDR3 DNA: TGTGCCTGGAGCACGACAGGGGGGAATTCACCCCTCCACTTT. Together with reference TRBV30 and TRBJ1-6, the CDR3 gives the full variable domain: SQTIHQWPATLVQPVGSPLSLECTVEGTSNPNLYWYRQAAGRGLQLLFYSVGIGQISSEVPQNLSASRPQDRQFILSSKKLLLSDSGFYLCAWSTTGGNSPLHFGNGTRLTVT.

The V gene is TRBV6-4, the J gene TRBJ2-3, with 8 bases that match TRBD2. Germline V CDR1 and CDR2: MRHNA, SNTAGT. The V gene end was trimmed by 2 bases and the J gene end by 2 bases; junction bases not matched to a gene: 9. CDR3 size: 17 residues. In DNA, the CDR3 is TGTGCCAGCAGTGACCATCAGATTAGCGGGGTCACAGATACGCAGTATTTT. Protein sequence: CASSDHQISGVTDTQYF.

This chain links TRBV10-3 with TRBJ1-2; D ambiguous. The CDR3 length is 13 residues. Trimming removed 2 bases from V and 8 bases from J, with 12 bases in between. From germline, CDR1 is ENHRY and CDR2 SYGVKD. As DNA, the CDR3 is TGTGCCATCAGTGAGCTCGTCTACCTGGGCTACACCTTC. This translates into CAISELVYLGYTF.

V usage is TRBV7-6 and J usage is TRBJ2-5, with 8 bases lining up with TRBD2. The CDR3 has 15 amino acids. The J segment lost 3 bases and the V segment lost 1 base, leaving 4 bases of the junction unmatched. The germline CDR1 and CDR2 sequences are SGHVS and FNYEAQ. The CDR3 nucleotides are TGTGCCAGCAGCTTAGGTGGGACTAGGAAAGAGACCCAGTACTTC. This codes for CASSLGGTRKETQYF. The full variable domain, completed using reference TRBV7-6 and TRBJ2-5, is GAGVSQSPRYKVTKRGQDVALRCDPISGHVSLYWYRQALGQGPEFLTYFNYEAQQDKSGLPNDRFSAERPEGSISTLTIQRTEQRDSAMYRCASSLGGTRKETQYFGPGTRLLVL.

The V gene is TRBV6-5, the J gene TRBJ1-6; perhaps TRBD1 as D (6 bases). This CDR3 has 14 residues. Germline V gene sequence: CDR1 MNHEY, CDR2 SVGAGI. Trimming removed 5 bases at V and 6 bases at J, with 11 bases between. The CDR3 sequence: CASSHRTVNSPLHF. CDR3 coding DNA: TGTGCCAGCAGTCACCGGACAGTTAATTCACCCCTCCACTTT.

J is TRBJ2-3 and V is TRBV5-1; D is perhaps TRBD1 (5 bases). The germline CDR1 and CDR2 sequences are SGHRS and YFSETQ. CDR3 size: 15 residues. V lost 7 bases to trimming and J lost 2 bases, with 17 bases between them. The CDR3 loop reads CASALQGYPTDTQYF. DNA of the CDR3: TGCGCCAGCGCACTCCAGGGCTATCCCACAGATACGCAGTATTTT.

The rearrangement links TRBV12-5 to TRBJ2-1; 16 bases agree with TRBD2. Germline CDR1 LGHNT, CDR2 FRNRAP. V shed 4 bases, J shed 4 bases, and the junction held 10 bases outside the gene matches. The CDR3 has 19 amino acids. CDR3 amino acids: CASGSPGTSGGARYNEQFF. The CDR3 DNA reads TGTGCTAGTGGTTCACCCGGGACTAGCGGGGGGGCAAGATACAATGAGCAGTTCTTC.

V gene TRBV7-9 combines with J gene TRBJ2-1, with TRBD2 matching over 13 bases. The J segment lost 5 bases and the V segment lost 5 bases, leaving 6 bases of the junction unmatched. Looked up from germline, CDR1 is SEHNR and CDR2 is FQNEAQ (reference sequence). The CDR3 consists of 16 residues. The CDR3 DNA is TGTGCCAGCAGCCGTTTAACTAGCGGGGGGGACAATGAGCAGTTCTTC. Encoded protein: CASSRLTSGGDNEQFF.

This clone was recorded only once. The chain has TRBV5-5 and TRBJ1-2; TRBD1 matches 9 bases. The V segment lost 2 bases and the J segment 6 bases; nucleotides outside the gene matches: 14. The germline V gene has CDR1 SGHKS and CDR2 YYEKEE (reference sequence). The CDR3 consists of 17 residues. The CDR3 DNA follows: TGTGCCAGCAGCTTCTACCTTAAAGGACAGGGGAAGGATGGCTACACCTTC. Amino acids: CASSFYLKGQGKDGYTF.

The chain has TRBV11-2 and TRBJ2-3; weak D call: TRBD1 (6 bases). Looked up from germline, CDR1 is SGHAT and CDR2 is FQNNGV. This CDR3 is 17 amino acids long. The V gene lost 2 bases and the J gene lost 3 bases, with 18 bases spanning the gap. CDR3 bases: TGTGCCAGCAGCTTAAGAAGTCCTAGGGGGATAACAGATACGCAGTATTTT. It translates to CASSLRSPRGITDTQYF.